This T cell receptor beta chain is drawn from a study of blood T cell repertoires in COVID-19 (dated by TCRdb to 2018 to 2020). Describing the broader study: The collaborator samples originated in the United States, Italy and Spain and spanned the acute and convalescent phases of COVID-19. The dataset comprised deeply sampled blood TCRbeta repertoires from subjects exposed to, actively infected with, or recovered from COVID-19. Nearly every sample came with metadata listing a de-identified subject ID, COVID-19 status, age in years and sex. The material from the prospective study consisted of cDNA or gDNA derived from T cells, B-cell-depleted T cells, or PBMCs. The samples were drawn from two sources: the first 160 participants of the ongoing ImmuneRACE study, and over 1,000 subjects contributed by 6 global collaborators. Where available, HLA class I and class II types were obtained from metadata supplied by the sample provider rather than from assay-based typing. The repertoires were released in a freely available public database meant as a resource for research on the immune response to SARS-CoV-2.

TCRbeta CDR3 regions were amplified from genomic DNA by means of the immunoSEQ Assay, a bias-controlled multiplex PCR. As for the original processing: Nucleated cell counts per sample were estimated from amplification of reference gene primers within the assay. To quantify the absolute abundance of each unique TCRbeta CDR3 rearrangement, sequence reads were collapsed and filtered. For each sample, productive Simpson clonality was calculated by taking the square root of Simpson's diversity index across productive rearrangements. TCRdb limited this immuneACCESS table to in-frame rearrangements with V and J called. A share of clones is missing; checked studies link under half to unresolved V genes, and the rest is unexplained. V and J calls and clone size are given by that table; D and trimming were obtained from the DNA. For this sample the table gives 150,000 to 200,000 clones, of which 70% to 90% were detected only once. Of the sample, under 5% falls within the top ten clones.

The sample holds a few counts of this clone. Its specific antigen is unknown. No base-level quality is on record; no much larger clone is a single base apart. From the cysteine through the phenylalanine, the CDR3 covers 15 amino acids. CDR3 DNA is the only sequence kept; it has 45 bases, read in frame from the first base. The junction shows trimming of 5 bases on V and 7 bases on J, and the gene matches do not reach 5 bases of it. CDR1 and CDR2 (SGHTA, FQGNSA) derive from the germline V gene. The collaborating institutions used their own protocols to collect whole blood in K2EDTA tubes. Collaborator samples were shipped for TCRbeta analysis as frozen whole blood, isolated PBMCs, or DNA extracted from either sample type. Overall study results and their limits: The amount of clinical and demographic metadata varied by source and participant and was provided uncurated.

The sequence was collected from a human donor in a cohort sampled during active COVID-19. The sample taken for sequencing was peripheral blood. The receptor chain draws on TRBV7-2 and TRBJ1-6, with 10 bases matching TRBD1. The DNA is as follows: TGTGCCAGCAGCCCCCGGGACAGGGGAAATTCACCCCTCCACTTT. Its translation is CASSPRDRGNSPLHF.